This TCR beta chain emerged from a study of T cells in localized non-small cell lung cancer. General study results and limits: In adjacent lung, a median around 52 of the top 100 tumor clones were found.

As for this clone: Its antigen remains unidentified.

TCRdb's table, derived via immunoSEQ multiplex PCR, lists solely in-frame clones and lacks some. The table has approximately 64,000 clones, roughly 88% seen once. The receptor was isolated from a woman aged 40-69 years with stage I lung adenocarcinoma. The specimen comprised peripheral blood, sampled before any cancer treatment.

Written as DNA, the CDR3 is TGTGCCACCAGCCAGGGGGGGGGTAACGAGCAGTACTTC. This translates into CATSQGGGNEQYF. V and J are TRBV15 and TRBJ2-7, with D perhaps assigned TRBD1 or TRBD2 (7 bases each). CDR3 length equals 13 residues. CDR1 LNHNV and CDR2 YYDKDF come from the germline V gene (reference sequence). Trimming removed 5 bases from V and 5 bases from J, with 13 bases in between.